The rows below give T cell receptor beta chains drawn from one sample of a study of blood T cell repertoires in COVID-19. Measured with immunoSEQ multiplex PCR; TCRdb has only the in-frame clones, and not every one. The sample contains about 300,000 clones, almost 90% of which appear only once. The sample consisted of PBMCs or T cells enriched from blood (not recorded which). All receptors derive from a woman between 18 and 29 years old with acute COVID-19. Each CDR3 is given with its conserved first and last residue. The D gene is left open where the match is weak. Size is stated for part of the rows, as once, few or many counts, or as a class when the clone is expanded.

TRBV24-1	.	.	TRBJ2-1	TGTGCCACCAGCTTAGGCAAGGGGCGCTCCTACAATGAGCAGTTCTTC	CATSLGKGRSYNEQFF
TRBV18	TRBD1	.	TRBJ2-2	TGTGCCAGCTCACCAAGACAGGGTAACACCGGGGAGCTGTTTTTT	CASSPRQGNTGELFF
TRBV25-1	TRBD1	.	TRBJ1-1	TGTGCCGCCAAGGACAGGGGGGGCACTGAAGCTTTCTTT	CAAKDRGGTEAFF
TRBV9	TRBD2	.	TRBJ2-5	TGTGCCAGCAGCGACGGACTAGCGGGAGGGGGAGGAGAGACCCAGTACTTC	CASSDGLAGGGGETQYF
TRBV29-1	TRBD2	.	TRBJ2-3	TGCAGCGTTGTGGTACGCGGGAGATGGACAGATACGCAGTATTTT	CSVVVRGRWTDTQYF
TRBV7-6	TRBD1	.	TRBJ1-2	TGTGCCAGCAGCTTGGACAGGGGGCCCGCACATGGCTACACCTTC	CASSLDRGPAHGYTF
TRBV28	.	.	TRBJ1-5	TGTGCCAGCAGCTTGGTGGGGGGGGTTGGCAATCAGCCCCAGCATTTT	CASSLVGGVGNQPQHF
TRBV28	TRBD1	.	TRBJ1-2	TGTGCCAGCGTCTTTGCCGGGACAGGGGTTGACTATGGCTACACCTTC	CASVFAGTGVDYGYTF
TRBV14	TRBD1	.	TRBJ2-2	TGTGCCAGCAGTGATACAGGGGGCCGTAACACCGGGGAGCTGTTTTTT	CASSDTGGRNTGELFF
TRBV6-1	TRBD2	.	TRBJ2-3	TGTGCCAGCAGTGAATCTCCTTGGCGGGAGCAACCCGGAGGTACGCAGTATTTT	CASSESPWREQPGGTQYF
TRBV28	.	.	TRBJ1-2	TGTGCCAGCAGTTTCGCCAGGGAGGAAACCTATGGCTACACCTTC	CASSFAREETYGYTF
TRBV2	.	.	TRBJ1-4	TGTGCCAGCAGCTCCTATAGGGGTGAAAAACTGTTTTTT	CASSSYRGEKLFF
TRBV7-9	TRBD1	.	TRBJ2-7	TGTGCCAGCAGCCCTCGACAGGGGGCTGGGTACGAGCAGTACTTC	CASSPRQGAGYEQYF
TRBV7-2	TRBD2	.	TRBJ2-3	TGTGCCAGCAGCTCTCGGACTAGAAATGGGGATACGCAGTATTTT	CASSSRTRNGDTQYF
TRBV27	TRBD2	.	TRBJ2-3	TGTGCCAGCAGTTTATTATTACTAGCGGGTCACACAGATACGCAGTATTTT	CASSLLLLAGHTDTQYF
TRBV5-1	TRBD2	.	TRBJ2-1	TGCGCCAGCACTATATTGAGCGGGAATGGGAATGAGCAGTTCTTC	CASTILSGNGNEQFF
TRBV4-1	.	once	TRBJ2-1	TGCGCCAGCAGCCAAGCCCTTAGCTCCTACAATGAGCAGTTCTTC	CASSQALSSYNEQFF
TRBV7-9	TRBD2	.	TRBJ2-7	TGTGCCAGCAGCCCCGGCGGGGGGGCCTACGAGCAGTACTTC	CASSPGGGAYEQYF
TRBV7-2	.	.	TRBJ2-3	TGTGCCAGCAGCTTTACTACTACAGATACGCAGTATTTT	CASSFTTTDTQYF
TRBV9	TRBD1	.	TRBJ1-2	TGTGCCAGCAGCGTAGGTCAGGGACAGCTTTATGGCTACACCTTC	CASSVGQGQLYGYTF
TRBV28	TRBD1	.	TRBJ2-7	TGTGCCAGCACCTCGCCCAGGGGGATTCATGTCTACGAGCAGTACTTC	CASTSPRGIHVYEQYF
TRBV10-3	TRBD2	.	TRBJ2-7	TGTGCCATCAGTGAGTCGCCGAGCGGGAGCTCCTACGAGCAGTACTTC	CAISESPSGSSYEQYF
TRBV30	.	.	TRBJ2-3	TGTGCCGCTGAGTCGGGACACCTGGACACAGATACGCAGTATTTT	CAAESGHLDTDTQYF
TRBV30	TRBD1	.	TRBJ2-7	TGTGCCTGGAGCCCAGGGACAGGGAAATGCCAGTACTTC	CAWSPGTGKCQYF
TRBV7-8	.	.	TRBJ1-5	TGTGCCAGCAGCACCACTCGGGCAGGGCCACTTAGCAATCAGCCCCAGCATTTT	CASSTTRAGPLSNQPQHF
TRBV5-4	TRBD2	.	TRBJ2-5	TGTGCCAGCAGCCCCCGACTAGCGGGAGCCCCCGGCCAAGAGACCCAGTACTTC	CASSPRLAGAPGQETQYF
TRBV3-1/TRBV3-2	.	few	TRBJ1-4	TGTGCCAGCAGCCAAGACTTGGAAAAACTGTTTTTT	CASSQDLEKLFF
TRBV13	TRBD1	.	TRBJ2-4	TGTGCCAGCAGCTCGACAGGGCGATTAGCCAAAAACATTCAGTACTTC	CASSSTGRLAKNIQYF
TRBV5-1	TRBD1	.	TRBJ2-7	TGCGCCAGCAGCTTGAACAGGGGGCCGTACTACGAGCAGTACTTC	CASSLNRGPYYEQYF
TRBV14	TRBD2	.	TRBJ2-1	TGTGCCAGCAGTCCTTGGACTAGCGGGAGGCCGATGGGGGATGAGCAGTTCTTC	CASSPWTSGRPMGDEQFF
TRBV11-2	TRBD1	.	TRBJ2-2	TGTGCCAGCAGCACTCTACAGGGGGCGAACACCGGGGAGCTGTTTTTT	CASSTLQGANTGELFF
TRBV3-1/TRBV3-2	.	.	TRBJ1-2	TGTGCCAGCAGCCAAGGCGGGGTCTATGGCTACACCTTC	CASSQGGVYGYTF
TRBV18	.	.	TRBJ2-5	TGTGCCAGCTCCCCCTTGTACCAAGAGACCCAGTACTTC	CASSPLYQETQYF
TRBV28	TRBD1	.	TRBJ1-2	TGTGCCAGCAGTTTGGGCCGAGACAGGGGGCGCGGCTACACCTTC	CASSLGRDRGRGYTF
TRBV28	.	.	TRBJ1-3	TGTGCCAGCAGTGTGATCGGACTGCTCTCTGGAAACACCATATATTTT	CASSVIGLLSGNTIYF
TRBV5-4	.	.	TRBJ1-2	TGTGCCAGCAGCCTGCCAGAAAGCTATGGCTACACCTTC	CASSLPESYGYTF
TRBV24-1	.	.	TRBJ2-1	TGTGCCACCAGTGATTCCTTCCCCGGGAATGAGCAGTTCTTC	CATSDSFPGNEQFF
TRBV7-9	.	.	TRBJ2-5	TGTGCCAGCAGCTTAAGGGGGGAGACCCAGTACTTC	CASSLRGETQYF
TRBV18	.	.	TRBJ2-1	TGTGCCAGCTCACCACCGACTATCAATGAGCAGTTCTTC	CASSPPTINEQFF
TRBV28	TRBD2	.	TRBJ2-7	TGTGCCAGCAGTCCCCTTGGGGGGACTAGCGCCTACGAGCAGTACTTC	CASSPLGGTSAYEQYF
TRBV5-1	TRBD1	.	TRBJ1-2	TGCGCCAGCAGCTCGGGACAGAGCTATGGCTACACCTTC	CASSSGQSYGYTF
TRBV19	TRBD1	.	TRBJ1-2	TGTGCCAGTAGTGGACAGGGCTATGGCTACACCTTC	CASSGQGYGYTF